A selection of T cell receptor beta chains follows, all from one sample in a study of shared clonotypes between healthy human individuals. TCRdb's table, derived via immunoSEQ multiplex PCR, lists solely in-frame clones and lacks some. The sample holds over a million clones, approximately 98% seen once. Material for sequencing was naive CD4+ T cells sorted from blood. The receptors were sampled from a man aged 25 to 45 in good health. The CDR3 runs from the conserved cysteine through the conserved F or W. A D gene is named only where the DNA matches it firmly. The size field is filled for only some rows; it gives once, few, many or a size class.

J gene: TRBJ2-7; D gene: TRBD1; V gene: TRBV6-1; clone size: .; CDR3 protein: CASRGQTSYEQYF; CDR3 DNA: TGTGCCAGCAGGGGACAGACCTCCTACGAGCAGTACTTC
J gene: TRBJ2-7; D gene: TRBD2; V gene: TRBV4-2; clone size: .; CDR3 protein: CASSKFSGRREVYEQYF; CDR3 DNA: TGTGCCAGCAGCAAATTTAGCGGTAGGCGGGAGGTCTACGAGCAGTACTTC
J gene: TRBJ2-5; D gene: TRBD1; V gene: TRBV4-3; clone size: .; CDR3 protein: CASSLLGQQETQYF; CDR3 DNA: TGCGCCAGCAGCCTGTTGGGACAGCAAGAGACCCAGTACTTC
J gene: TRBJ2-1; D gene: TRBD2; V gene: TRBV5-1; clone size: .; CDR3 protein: CASSLSGSQTTEQFF; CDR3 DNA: TGCGCCAGCAGCTTGAGCGGGAGTCAAACCACTGAGCAGTTCTTC
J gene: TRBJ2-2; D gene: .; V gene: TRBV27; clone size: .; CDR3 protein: CASSSGNTNTGELFF; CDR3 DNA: TGTGCCAGCAGTTCAGGGAACACGAACACCGGGGAGCTGTTTTTT
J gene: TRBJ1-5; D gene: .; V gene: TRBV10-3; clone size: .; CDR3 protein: CAISEPGRGIGQPQHF; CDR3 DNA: TGTGCCATCAGTGAGCCGGGACGGGGCATCGGGCAGCCCCAGCATTTT
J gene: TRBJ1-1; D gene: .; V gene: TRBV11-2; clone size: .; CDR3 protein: CASSPRVSVKVNTEAFF; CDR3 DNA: TGTGCCAGCAGCCCTAGGGTTTCAGTCAAGGTGAACACTGAAGCTTTCTTT
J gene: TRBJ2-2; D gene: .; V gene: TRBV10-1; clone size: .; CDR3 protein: CASKAQVNTGELFF; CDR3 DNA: TGCGCCAGCAAGGCACAGGTGAACACCGGGGAGCTGTTTTTT
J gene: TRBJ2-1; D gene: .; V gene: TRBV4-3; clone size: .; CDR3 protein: CASSHPGVNEQFF; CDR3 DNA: TGCGCCAGCAGCCACCCGGGAGTGAATGAGCAGTTCTTC
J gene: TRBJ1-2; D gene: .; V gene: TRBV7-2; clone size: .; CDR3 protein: CASSEVYGYTF; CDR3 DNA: TGTGCCAGCAGCGAGGTCTATGGCTACACCTTC
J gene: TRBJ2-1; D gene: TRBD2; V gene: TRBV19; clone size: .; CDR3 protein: CASSSSGRTSYNEQFF; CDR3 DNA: TGTGCCAGTAGCTCTAGCGGGAGGACCTCCTACAATGAGCAGTTCTTC
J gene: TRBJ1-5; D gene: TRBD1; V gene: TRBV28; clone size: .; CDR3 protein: CASRPAGQTINSNQPQHF; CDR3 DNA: TGTGCCAGCAGACCCGCGGGACAGACAATCAATAGCAATCAGCCCCAGCATTTT
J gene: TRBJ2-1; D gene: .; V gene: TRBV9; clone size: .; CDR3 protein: CASSLDSEQFF; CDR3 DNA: TGTGCCAGCAGCCTGGACAGTGAGCAGTTCTTC
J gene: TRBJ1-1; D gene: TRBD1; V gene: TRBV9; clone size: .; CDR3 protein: CASSVAGTGPGAFF; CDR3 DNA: TGTGCCAGCAGCGTAGCCGGGACAGGGCCGGGAGCTTTCTTT
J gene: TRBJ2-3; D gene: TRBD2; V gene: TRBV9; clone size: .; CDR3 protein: CASSVSGSRADTQYF; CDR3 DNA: TGTGCCAGCAGCGTTAGCGGGAGTCGAGCAGATACGCAGTATTTT
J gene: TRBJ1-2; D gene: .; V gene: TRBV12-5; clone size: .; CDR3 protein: CAVRGGEKDGYTF; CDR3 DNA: TGTGCTGTACGGGGGGGAGAGAAAGATGGCTACACCTTC
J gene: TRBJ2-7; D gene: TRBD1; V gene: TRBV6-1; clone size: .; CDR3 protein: CASSENGGTGSSYEQYF; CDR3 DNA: TGTGCCAGCAGTGAAAATGGGGGGACAGGGAGCTCCTACGAGCAGTACTTC
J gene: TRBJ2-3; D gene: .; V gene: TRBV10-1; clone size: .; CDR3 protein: CASSVGGRTQYF; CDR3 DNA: TGCGCCAGCAGTGTTGGTGGCAGGACGCAGTATTTT
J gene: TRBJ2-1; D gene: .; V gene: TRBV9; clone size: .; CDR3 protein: CASSVGSTGYNEQFF; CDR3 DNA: TGTGCCAGCAGCGTAGGTTCAACGGGCTACAATGAGCAGTTCTTC
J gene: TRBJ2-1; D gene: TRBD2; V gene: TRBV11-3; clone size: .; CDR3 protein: CASSRLAGGGEQFF; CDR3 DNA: TGTGCCAGCAGCCGACTAGCGGGAGGGGGTGAGCAGTTCTTC
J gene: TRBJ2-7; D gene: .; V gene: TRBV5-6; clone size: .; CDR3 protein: CASSYRGGIGEQYF; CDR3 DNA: TGTGCCAGCAGCTACAGGGGGGGTATTGGCGAGCAGTACTTC
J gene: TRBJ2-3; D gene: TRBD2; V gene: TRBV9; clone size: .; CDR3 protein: CASSAQAPGLAPTDTQYF; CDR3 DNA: TGTGCCAGCAGCGCCCAGGCACCGGGACTAGCGCCAACAGATACGCAGTATTTT
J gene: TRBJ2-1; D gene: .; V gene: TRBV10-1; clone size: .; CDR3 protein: CASSTTNYEQFF; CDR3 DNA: TGCGCCAGCAGTACAACCAACTATGAGCAGTTCTTC
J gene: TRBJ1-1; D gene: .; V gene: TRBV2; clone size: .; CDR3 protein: CASQIGGNTEAFF; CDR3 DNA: TGTGCCAGCCAAATAGGAGGGAACACTGAAGCTTTCTTT
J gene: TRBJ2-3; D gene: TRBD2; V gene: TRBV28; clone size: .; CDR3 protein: CASSRARLAGTDTQYF; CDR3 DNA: TGTGCCAGCAGTCGGGCCAGACTAGCGGGCACAGATACGCAGTATTTT
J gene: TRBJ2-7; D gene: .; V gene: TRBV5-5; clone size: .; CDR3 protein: CASSLAGGDEQYF; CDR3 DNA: TGTGCCAGCAGCTTGGCCGGTGGGGACGAGCAGTACTTC
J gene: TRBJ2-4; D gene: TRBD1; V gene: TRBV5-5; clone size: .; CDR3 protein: CASSLVSATGGLAKNIQYF; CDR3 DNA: TGTGCCAGCAGCCTCGTCTCGGCGACAGGGGGCCTAGCCAAAAACATTCAGTACTTC
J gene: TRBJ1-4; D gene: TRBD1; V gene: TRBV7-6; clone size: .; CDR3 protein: CASSLRGQPEKLFF; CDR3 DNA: TGTGCCAGCAGCTTACGGGGACAGCCTGAAAAACTGTTTTTT
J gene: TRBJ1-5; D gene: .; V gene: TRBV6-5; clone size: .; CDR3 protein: CASSKNGGKQPQHF; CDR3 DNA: TGTGCCAGCAGTAAGAACGGGGGGAAACAGCCCCAGCATTTT
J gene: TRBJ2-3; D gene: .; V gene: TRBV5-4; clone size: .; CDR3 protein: CASSSKQGYTDTQYF; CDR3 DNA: TGTGCCAGCAGCTCAAAACAGGGATACACAGATACGCAGTATTTT
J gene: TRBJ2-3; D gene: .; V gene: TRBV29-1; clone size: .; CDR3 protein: CSVGGPLTDTQYF; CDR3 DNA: TGCAGCGTTGGCGGGCCTCTCACAGATACGCAGTATTTT
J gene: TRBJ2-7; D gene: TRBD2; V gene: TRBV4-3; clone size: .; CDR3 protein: CASSQEPGTTQWLYEQYF; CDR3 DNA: TGCGCCAGCAGCCAAGAACCAGGGACTACCCAATGGTTGTACGAGCAGTACTTC
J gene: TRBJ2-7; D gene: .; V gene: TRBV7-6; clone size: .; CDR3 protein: CASSLSPGAHEQYF; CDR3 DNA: TGTGCCAGCAGCTTATCCCCGGGGGCACACGAGCAGTACTTC
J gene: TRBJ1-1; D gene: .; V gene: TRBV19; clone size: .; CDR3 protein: CASSLMVDTEAFF; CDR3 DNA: TGTGCCAGTAGTTTGATGGTCGACACTGAAGCTTTCTTT
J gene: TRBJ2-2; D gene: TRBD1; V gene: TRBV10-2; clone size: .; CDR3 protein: CASRWTGAGELFF; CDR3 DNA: TGCGCCAGCAGGTGGACAGGGGCCGGGGAGCTGTTTTTT
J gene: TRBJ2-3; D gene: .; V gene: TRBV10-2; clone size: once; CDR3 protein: CASRYSSWATDTQYF; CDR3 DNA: TGCGCCAGCAGATACTCGTCATGGGCCACAGATACGCAGTATTTT
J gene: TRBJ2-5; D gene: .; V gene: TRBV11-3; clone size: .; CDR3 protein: CASSTNQETQYF; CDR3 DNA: TGTGCCAGCAGCACGAACCAAGAGACCCAGTACTTC
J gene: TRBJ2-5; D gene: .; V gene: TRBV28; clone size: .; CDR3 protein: CASSTRQVGRRTQYF; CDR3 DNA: TGTGCCAGCAGTACACGACAGGTTGGTAGGAGAACCCAGTACTTC
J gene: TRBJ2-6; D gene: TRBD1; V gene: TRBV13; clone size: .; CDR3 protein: CASSGGQGSSGANVLTF; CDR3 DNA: TGTGCCAGCAGTGGGGGACAGGGGTCCTCTGGGGCCAACGTCCTGACTTTC
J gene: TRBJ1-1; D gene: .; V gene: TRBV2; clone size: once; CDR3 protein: CASSGQANTEAFF; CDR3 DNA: TGTGCCAGCAGTGGACAGGCGAACACTGAAGCTTTCTTT
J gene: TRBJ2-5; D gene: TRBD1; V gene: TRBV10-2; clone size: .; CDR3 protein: CASTGGQETQYF; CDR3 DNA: TGCGCCAGTACAGGGGGTCAAGAGACCCAGTACTTC
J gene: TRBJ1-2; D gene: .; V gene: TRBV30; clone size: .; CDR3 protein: CAWSVTRNYGYTF; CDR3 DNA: TGTGCCTGGAGTGTGACACGCAACTATGGCTACACCTTC
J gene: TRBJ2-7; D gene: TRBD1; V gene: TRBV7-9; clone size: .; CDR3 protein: CASGTGNEQYF; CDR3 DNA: TGTGCCAGCGGGACAGGGAACGAGCAGTACTTC
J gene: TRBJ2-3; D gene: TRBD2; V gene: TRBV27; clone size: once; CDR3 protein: CASSLGLAGVPTDTQYF; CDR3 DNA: TGTGCCAGCAGTTTAGGCCTAGCGGGCGTACCCACAGATACGCAGTATTTT
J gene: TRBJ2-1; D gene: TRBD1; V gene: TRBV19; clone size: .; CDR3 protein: CASSYRGLYYNEQFF; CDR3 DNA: TGTGCCAGTAGTTACAGGGGTCTCTACTACAATGAGCAGTTCTTC
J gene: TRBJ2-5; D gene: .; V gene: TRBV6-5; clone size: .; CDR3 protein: CASSYSTLGTWRAQYF; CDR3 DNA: TGTGCCAGCAGTTACTCGACGTTGGGTACCTGGAGGGCCCAGTACTTC
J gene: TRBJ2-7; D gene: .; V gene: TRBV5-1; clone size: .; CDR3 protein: CASSLEPGSYEQYF; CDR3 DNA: TGCGCCAGCAGCTTGGAGCCGGGATCCTACGAGCAGTACTTC
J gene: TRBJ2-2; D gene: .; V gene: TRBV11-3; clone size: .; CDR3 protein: CASSYGWTGELFF; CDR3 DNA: TGTGCCAGCAGCTACGGGTGGACCGGGGAGCTGTTTTTT
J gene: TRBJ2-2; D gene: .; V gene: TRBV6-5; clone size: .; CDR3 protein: CASSRGLGYTGELFF; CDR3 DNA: TGTGCCAGCAGTCGAGGCCTCGGGTACACCGGGGAGCTGTTTTTT
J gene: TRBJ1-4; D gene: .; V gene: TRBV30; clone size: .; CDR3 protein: CAWSLGVLKEKLFF; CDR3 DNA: TGTGCCTGGAGTCTCGGGGTCCTTAAAGAAAAACTGTTTTTT
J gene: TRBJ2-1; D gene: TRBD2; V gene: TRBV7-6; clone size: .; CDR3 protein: CASSLARDYLQFF; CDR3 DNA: TGTGCCAGCAGCTTAGCCCGGGACTATCTGCAGTTCTTC
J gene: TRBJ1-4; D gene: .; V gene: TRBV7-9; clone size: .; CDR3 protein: CASSTRLDSLFEKLFF; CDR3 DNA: TGTGCCAGCAGCACCCGGCTCGACAGTCTTTTTGAAAAACTGTTTTTT
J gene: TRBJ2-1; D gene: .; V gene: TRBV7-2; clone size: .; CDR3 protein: CASSLERVNNEQFF; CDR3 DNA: TGTGCCAGCAGCTTGGAGCGGGTTAACAATGAGCAGTTCTTC
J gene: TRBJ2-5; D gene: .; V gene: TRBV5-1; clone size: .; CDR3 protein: CASSPLDGAVSAQYF; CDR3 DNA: TGCGCCAGCAGCCCACTGGACGGGGCCGTCTCGGCCCAGTACTTC
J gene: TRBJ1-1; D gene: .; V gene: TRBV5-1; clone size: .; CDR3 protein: CASSRQLRAVVNTEAFF; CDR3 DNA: TGCGCCAGCAGCAGACAGTTAAGGGCTGTTGTGAACACTGAAGCTTTCTTT